Listed below are T cell receptor beta chains from one sample, sequenced in a study of T cells after posttransplantation cyclophosphamide. Assay used: immunoSEQ multiplex PCR; TCRdb lists only in-frame clones, some missing. The table lists tens of thousands of clones, under 99% of them singletons. The sequenced sample consisted of naive CD4+ T cells sorted from PBMCs. The receptors originated from a man between 35 and 55 years old in good health, CMV-negative, and a related stem cell transplant donor. Each CDR3 is given with its conserved first and last residue. Each record gives: J gene, V gene, D gene, clone size, CDR3 DNA, CDR3 protein. D genes are given only for firm matches. A clone size is listed for some rows: how often the clone was seen (once, few, many), or a class if it is expanded.

TRBJ1-1	TRBV9	-	-	TGTGCCAGCAGCCCGTTAACAGAACCAAACACTGAAGCTTTCTTT	CASSPLTEPNTEAFF
TRBJ1-5	TRBV28	TRBD1	-	TGTGCCAGCAGTTCCAGACAGGGAAATCAGCCCCAGCATTTT	CASSSRQGNQPQHF
TRBJ2-3	TRBV28	TRBD1	once	TGTGCCAGTAGTAGTCCGGGACAGGGAACAGATACGCAGTATTTT	CASSSPGQGTDTQYF
TRBJ1-2	TRBV6-1	-	-	TGTGCCAGCAGTGTGAACAGGGACGGAGGTGGCTACACCTTC	CASSVNRDGGGYTF
TRBJ1-2	TRBV4-1	TRBD1	-	TGCGCCAGCAGCCAAGACAGGGGGCCTGGCTACACCTTC	CASSQDRGPGYTF
TRBJ2-5	TRBV5-4	TRBD2	-	TGTGCCAGCAGCTCAGCAAAAAGCGGGAGGGAGACCCAGTACTTC	CASSSAKSGRETQYF
TRBJ2-5	TRBV5-4	-	-	TGTGCCAGCAGCTTGGGGAGGGGGCGCGGGTGGGAGACCCAGTACTTC	CASSLGRGRGWETQYF
TRBJ2-7	TRBV11-2	-	-	TGTGCCAGCAGCCCAGGCAGGTTTTCCTACGAGCAGTACTTC	CASSPGRFSYEQYF
TRBJ1-2	TRBV28	TRBD1	-	TGTGCCAGCAGAACAGGGGGTCGCTATGGCTACACCTTC	CASRTGGRYGYTF
TRBJ1-2	TRBV27	-	-	TGTGCCAGCAGTTCCCACCCCCGGGACTATGGCTACACCTTC	CASSSHPRDYGYTF
TRBJ1-4	TRBV19	TRBD1	-	TGTGCCAGTAGTCCCAGACAGGGAGACAATGAAAAACTGTTTTTT	CASSPRQGDNEKLFF
TRBJ1-5	TRBV7-9	-	-	TGTGCCAGCAGCAGGGACATTAGCCAGCCCCAGCATTTT	CASSRDISQPQHF
TRBJ2-6	TRBV5-1	-	-	TGCGCCAGCCGCTTAAGGACGACAGGTGGAATTTCTGGGGCCAACGTCCTGACTTTC	CASRLRTTGGISGANVLTF
TRBJ2-7	TRBV5-1	-	-	TGCGCCAGCAGCAGAGACAGCCTGAGCTCCTACGAGCAGTACTTC	CASSRDSLSSYEQYF
TRBJ2-3	TRBV6-1	TRBD2	-	TGTGCCAGCAGTGGGGGACTAGCTAATTGGGAGGGCGTGTCAGATACGCAGTATTTT	CASSGGLANWEGVSDTQYF
TRBJ2-1	TRBV18	-	-	TGTGCCAGCTCCCGCAGGGGTGCTTGGAATGAGCAGTTCTTC	CASSRRGAWNEQFF
TRBJ2-4	TRBV13	TRBD2	-	TGTGCCAGCAGCCCCCCGGAGACTAGCGTCCCGGGCGTGGCCAAAAACATTCAGTACTTC	CASSPPETSVPGVAKNIQYF
TRBJ2-5	TRBV2	-	-	TGTGCCAGCAGTGACGGGGGAGGAGAGACCCAGTACTTC	CASSDGGGETQYF
TRBJ2-1	TRBV2	TRBD1	-	TGTGCCAGCAGTCCGGGACAGGGCTACAATGAGCAGTTCTTC	CASSPGQGYNEQFF
TRBJ1-2	TRBV2	-	-	TGTGCCAGCAGTGAATTCCCCGGGGGGTTGGGAGGCTACACCTTC	CASSEFPGGLGGYTF
TRBJ2-3	TRBV15	TRBD2	-	TGTGCCACGAGGCCGGGGGGGGCTAGCACAGATACGCAGTATTTT	CATRPGGASTDTQYF
TRBJ2-3	TRBV7-9	-	-	TGTGCCAGCAGCTTCGGGGTGATTACAGATACGCAGTATTTT	CASSFGVITDTQYF
TRBJ2-7	TRBV5-4	-	-	TGTGCCAGCAGCTTGAGAGGGGGTAACGAGCAGTACTTC	CASSLRGGNEQYF
TRBJ2-6	TRBV6-4	-	-	TGTGCCAGCAGTGCGGACGGACAAGGTTACTCTGGGGCCAACGTCCTGACTTTC	CASSADGQGYSGANVLTF
TRBJ2-2	TRBV28	-	few	TGTGCCAGCAGTTCCGGGGGACCGAACACCGGGGAGCTGTTTTTT	CASSSGGPNTGELFF
TRBJ2-1	TRBV19	-	-	TGTGCCAGTAGTATAACAGGGAGCTCCTACAATGAGCAGTTCTTC	CASSITGSSYNEQFF
TRBJ2-7	TRBV6-5	-	-	TGTGCCAGCAGCCGAGAAGTCTCCTACGAGCAGTACTTC	CASSREVSYEQYF
TRBJ2-4	TRBV19	TRBD1	-	TGTGCCAGTTCCAATCCGGGACAGAATCAAAACATTCAGTACTTC	CASSNPGQNQNIQYF
TRBJ2-5	TRBV15	-	-	TGTGCCACCAGCAGAGATCGGCGGAACGGAGAGACCCAGTACTTC	CATSRDRRNGETQYF
TRBJ2-1	TRBV5-1	TRBD2	-	TGCGCCAGCAGCCCCGCTTTGACTAGCGGAGCCTACAATGAGCAGTTCTTC	CASSPALTSGAYNEQFF
TRBJ2-3	TRBV7-7	TRBD1	-	TGTGCCAGCAGCTCGACAGGGGTCACAGATACGCAGTATTTT	CASSSTGVTDTQYF
TRBJ1-2	TRBV6-1	TRBD1	-	TGTGCCAGCAGTTCCCCGGGACAGGGTAATTGGGGCTACACCTTC	CASSSPGQGNWGYTF
TRBJ2-1	TRBV7-2	TRBD2	-	TGTGCCAGCAGCTTAGGCGGGAGCCGGTACAATGAGCAGTTCTTC	CASSLGGSRYNEQFF
TRBJ2-7	TRBV2	-	once	TGTGCCAGCAGTGAGAGAGAGCCGCCGGTTACCTACGAGCAGTACTTC	CASSEREPPVTYEQYF
TRBJ2-1	TRBV28	-	once	TGTGCCAGCAGTCCCGGGGTTAGTAGGTCTTGGCAGTTCTTC	CASSPGVSRSWQFF
TRBJ2-1	TRBV7-2	TRBD2	-	TGTGCCAGCAGCTTACGACTAGCGGGACCCGTGGGGGATGAGCAGTTCTTC	CASSLRLAGPVGDEQFF
TRBJ2-5	TRBV4-1	-	once	TGCGCCAGCAGCCAAGAGCGGGCCACCGGAGAGACCCAGTACTTC	CASSQERATGETQYF
TRBJ2-7	TRBV5-1	-	once	TGCGCCAGCAGACAGGCCGGGTCCTACGAGCAGTACTTC	CASRQAGSYEQYF
TRBJ1-1	TRBV5-8	-	-	TGTGCCAGCAGCCAGGGTTTGGAGAACACTGAAGCTTTCTTT	CASSQGLENTEAFF
TRBJ2-2	TRBV10-3	TRBD1	-	TGTGCCATGAGAGATACAGGGGACACCGGGGAGCTGTTTTTT	CAMRDTGDTGELFF
TRBJ2-7	TRBV6-5	TRBD2	-	TGTGCCAGCAGTAAACTAGCGGGAGCCTACGAGCAGTACTTC	CASSKLAGAYEQYF
TRBJ2-6	TRBV6-5	-	-	TGTGCCAGCAGTTACGGCCACTCTGGGGCCAACGTCCTGACTTTC	CASSYGHSGANVLTF
TRBJ2-3	TRBV11-2	TRBD2	-	TGTGCCAGCAGCTTGCCTGCTAGCGGGAAGGATACGCAGTATTTT	CASSLPASGKDTQYF
TRBJ2-1	TRBV6-6	-	-	TGTGCCAGCAGTAGGGAGGCGAGCTCCTACAATGAGCAGTTCTTC	CASSREASSYNEQFF
TRBJ1-2	TRBV28	TRBD1	-	TGTGCCAGCAGTTTAACCCCGCCAGGGGGCTATGGCTACACCTTC	CASSLTPPGGYGYTF
TRBJ1-5	TRBV15	-	-	TGTGCCACCAGCAGAGAGGGGGGGGGCAATCAGCCCCAGCATTTT	CATSREGGGNQPQHF
TRBJ1-5	TRBV5-1	TRBD1	-	TGCGCCAGCAGCTTGGCGGGACAGATTAGCAATCAGCCCCAGCATTTT	CASSLAGQISNQPQHF
TRBJ2-7	TRBV6-1	TRBD1	-	TGTGCCAGCAGTGCGGGACAGGGGGCGATCTACGAGCAGTACTTC	CASSAGQGAIYEQYF
TRBJ1-1	TRBV28	TRBD1	-	TGTGCCAGCAGCCCGAACAGGGGCCAGTGGGCTTTCTTT	CASSPNRGQWAFF
TRBJ2-1	TRBV7-2	TRBD2	-	TGTGCCAGCAGCAAAACTAGCGGGAGGGTCCCTGAGCAGTTCTTC	CASSKTSGRVPEQFF
TRBJ1-1	TRBV28	TRBD1	-	TGTGCCAGCAGTTTGGGGACAGGGGGTTTTAACACTGAAGCTTTCTTT	CASSLGTGGFNTEAFF
TRBJ2-3	TRBV9	TRBD2	-	TGTGCCAGCAGCCCCCGGACTAGCGGGAGGGGAACAGATACGCAGTATTTT	CASSPRTSGRGTDTQYF
TRBJ2-5	TRBV10-3	TRBD2	few	TGTGCCATCAGTGACCCACTAGCGGGGCTACCAGAGACCCAGTACTTC	CAISDPLAGLPETQYF
TRBJ2-2	TRBV5-5	-	-	TGTGCCACCACCCCGTCACTGAACACCGGGGAGCTGTTTTTT	CATTPSLNTGELFF
TRBJ2-5	TRBV29-1	-	-	TGCAGCGTTGAAGAAGGGGGAAAAGAGACCCAGTACTTC	CSVEEGGKETQYF